The T cell receptor beta chain under discussion was sequenced for a study of blood T cell repertoires in COVID-19. TCRdb keeps only in-frame clones here, not all; method: immunoSEQ multiplex PCR. The data show 200,000 to 300,000 clones, roughly 90% seen once. The CDR3 runs to 13 residues. Trimming shortened V by 7 bases and J by 7 bases, and 11 bases separated the two germline ends. Germline V lookup: CDR1 SNHLY, CDR2 FYNNEI. This receptor was taken from a woman aged 25 to 39 with acute COVID-19. Sequenced material: PBMCs or T cells enriched from blood (not recorded which). The chain carries TRBV2 and TRBJ1-6; weak D call: TRBD1 (5 bases). CDR3 sequence (DNA): TGTGCCAGCATCTGGGCAGGGAATTCACCCCTCCACTTT. As protein: CASIWAGNSPLHF.